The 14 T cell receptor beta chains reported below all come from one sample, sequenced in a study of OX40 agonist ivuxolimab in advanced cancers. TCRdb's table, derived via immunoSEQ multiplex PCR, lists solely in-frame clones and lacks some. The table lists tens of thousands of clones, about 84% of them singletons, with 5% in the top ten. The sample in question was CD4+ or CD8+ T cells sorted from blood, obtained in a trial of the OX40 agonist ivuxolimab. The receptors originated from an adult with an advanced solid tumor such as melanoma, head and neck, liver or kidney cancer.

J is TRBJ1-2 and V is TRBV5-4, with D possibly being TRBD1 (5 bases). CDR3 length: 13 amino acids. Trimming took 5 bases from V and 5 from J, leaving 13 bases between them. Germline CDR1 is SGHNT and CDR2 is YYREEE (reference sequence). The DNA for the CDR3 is TGTGCCAGCAGACCCCAGGGAGAATATGGCTACACCTTC. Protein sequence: CASRPQGEYGYTF.

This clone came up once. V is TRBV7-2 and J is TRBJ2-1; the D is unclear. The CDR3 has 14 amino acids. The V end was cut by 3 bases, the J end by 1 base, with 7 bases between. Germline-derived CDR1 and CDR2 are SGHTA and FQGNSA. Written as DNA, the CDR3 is TGTGCCAGCAGCTTTGATAGTTCCTACAATGAGCAGTTCTTC. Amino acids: CASSFDSSYNEQFF.

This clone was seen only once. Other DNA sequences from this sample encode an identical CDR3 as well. The CDR3 nucleotides read TGTGCCAGCAGCTTTACCTACAATGAGCAGTTCTTC. It is translated as CASSFTYNEQFF. V is TRBV13 and J is TRBJ2-1; D ambiguous. This CDR3 has 12 residues. CDR1 and CDR2 (germline): PRHDT, FYEKMQ (reference sequence). V was shortened by 3 bases and J by 2 bases, with 2 bases between the two germline ends.

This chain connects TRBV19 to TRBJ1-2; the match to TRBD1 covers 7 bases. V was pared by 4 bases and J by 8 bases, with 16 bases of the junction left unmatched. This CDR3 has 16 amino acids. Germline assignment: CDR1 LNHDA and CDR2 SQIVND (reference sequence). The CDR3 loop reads CASSTLFLTGTSGYTF. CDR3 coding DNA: TGTGCCAGTAGTACCCTCTTCTTGACAGGGACGAGCGGCTACACCTTC. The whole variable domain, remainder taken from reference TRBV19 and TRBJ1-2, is DGGITQSPKYLFRKEGQNVTLSCEQNLNHDAMYWYRQDPGQGLRLIYYSQIVNDFQKGDIAEGYSVSREKKESFPLTVTSAQKNPTAFYLCASSTLFLTGTSGYTFGSGTRLTVV.

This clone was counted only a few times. CDR3 nucleotides: TGTGCCAGCAGCTTAACTCTTGTATCCGAGCAGTACTTC. Protein sequence: CASSLTLVSEQYF. The genes are TRBV7-3 and TRBJ2-7; no clear D. Germline-derived CDR1 and CDR2 are SGHTA and FQGTGA. The V and J ends lost 0 bases and 6 bases respectively, with 9 bases between them. This CDR3 has 13 residues.

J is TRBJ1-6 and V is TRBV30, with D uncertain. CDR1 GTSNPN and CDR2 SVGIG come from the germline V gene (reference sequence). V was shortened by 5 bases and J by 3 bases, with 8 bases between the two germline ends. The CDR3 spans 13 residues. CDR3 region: CAWSMDYNSPLHF. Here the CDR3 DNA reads TGTGCCTGGTCTATGGACTATAATTCACCCCTCCACTTT. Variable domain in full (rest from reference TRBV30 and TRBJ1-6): SQTIHQWPATLVQPVGSPLSLECTVEGTSNPNLYWYRQAAGRGLQLLFYSVGIGQISSEVPQNLSASRPQDRQFILSSKKLLLSDSGFYLCAWSMDYNSPLHFGNGTRLTVT.

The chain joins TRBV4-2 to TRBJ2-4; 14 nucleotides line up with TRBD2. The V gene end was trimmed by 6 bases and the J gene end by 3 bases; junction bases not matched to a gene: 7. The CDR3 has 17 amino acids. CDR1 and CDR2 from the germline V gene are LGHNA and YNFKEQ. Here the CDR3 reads CASRGTSGSKVKNIQYF. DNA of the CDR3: TGTGCCAGCAGGGGGACTAGCGGGAGTAAAGTCAAAAACATTCAGTACTTC.

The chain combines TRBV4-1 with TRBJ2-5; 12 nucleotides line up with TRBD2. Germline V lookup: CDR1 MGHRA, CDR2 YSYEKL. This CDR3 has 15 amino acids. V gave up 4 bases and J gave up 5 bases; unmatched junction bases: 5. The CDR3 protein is CASSRTTSGGETQYF. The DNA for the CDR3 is TGCGCCAGCAGCCGCACGACTAGCGGGGGTGAGACCCAGTACTTC.

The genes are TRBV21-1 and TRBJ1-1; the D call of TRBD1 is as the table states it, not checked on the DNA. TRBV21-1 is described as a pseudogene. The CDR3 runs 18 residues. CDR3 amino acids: CASILKTGMKFLDTEAFF. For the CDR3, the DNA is TGTGCCAGCATCCTCAAGACAGGAATGAAGTTTTTGGACACTGAAGCTTTCTTT.

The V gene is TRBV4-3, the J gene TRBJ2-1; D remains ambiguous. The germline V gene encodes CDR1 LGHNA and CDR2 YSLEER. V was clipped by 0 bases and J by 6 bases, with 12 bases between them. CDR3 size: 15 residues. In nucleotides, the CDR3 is TGCGCCAGCAGCCAAGATTTGGGTGTTCGCAATGAGCAGTTCTTC. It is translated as CASSQDLGVRNEQFF.

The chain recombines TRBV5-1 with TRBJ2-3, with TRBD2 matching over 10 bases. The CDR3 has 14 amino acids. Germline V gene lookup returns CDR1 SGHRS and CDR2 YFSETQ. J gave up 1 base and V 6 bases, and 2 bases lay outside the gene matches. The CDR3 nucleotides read TGCGCCAGCAATGGACTAGCGGGCACAGATACGCAGTATTTT. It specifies CASNGLAGTDTQYF.

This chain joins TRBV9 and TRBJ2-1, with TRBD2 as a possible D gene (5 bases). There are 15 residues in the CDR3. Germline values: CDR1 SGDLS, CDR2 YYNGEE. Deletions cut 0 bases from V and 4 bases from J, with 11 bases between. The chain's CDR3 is CASSVAGRDYNEQFF. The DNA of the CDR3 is TGTGCCAGCAGCGTAGCGGGGAGAGATTACAATGAGCAGTTCTTC.

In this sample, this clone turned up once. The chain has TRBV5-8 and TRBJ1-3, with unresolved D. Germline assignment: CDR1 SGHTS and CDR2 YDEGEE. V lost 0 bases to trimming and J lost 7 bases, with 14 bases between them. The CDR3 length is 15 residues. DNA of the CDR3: TGTGCCAGCAGCTTGGACGGCTCTCGGAAGAACACCATATATTTT. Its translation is CASSLDGSRKNTIYF.

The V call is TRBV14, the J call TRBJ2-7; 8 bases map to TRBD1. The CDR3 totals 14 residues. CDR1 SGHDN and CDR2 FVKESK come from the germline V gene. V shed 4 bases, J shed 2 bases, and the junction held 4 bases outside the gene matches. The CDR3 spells CASSLQGVPYEQYF. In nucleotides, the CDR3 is TGTGCCAGCAGCCTACAGGGGGTTCCCTACGAGCAGTACTTC.